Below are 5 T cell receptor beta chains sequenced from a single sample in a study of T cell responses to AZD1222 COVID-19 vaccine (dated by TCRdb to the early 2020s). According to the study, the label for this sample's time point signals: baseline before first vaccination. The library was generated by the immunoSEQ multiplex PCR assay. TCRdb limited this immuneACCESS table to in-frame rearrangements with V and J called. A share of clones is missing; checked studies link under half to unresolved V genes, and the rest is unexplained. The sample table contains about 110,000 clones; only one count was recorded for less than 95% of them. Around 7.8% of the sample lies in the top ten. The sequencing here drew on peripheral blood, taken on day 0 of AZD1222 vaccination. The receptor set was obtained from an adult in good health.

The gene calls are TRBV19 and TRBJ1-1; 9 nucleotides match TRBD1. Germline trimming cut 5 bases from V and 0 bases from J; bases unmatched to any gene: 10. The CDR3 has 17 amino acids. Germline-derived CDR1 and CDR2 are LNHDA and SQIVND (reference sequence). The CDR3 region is CASSVPGQGVMNTEAFF. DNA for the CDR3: TGTGCCAGTAGTGTACCGGGACAGGGCGTCATGAACACTGAAGCTTTCTTT. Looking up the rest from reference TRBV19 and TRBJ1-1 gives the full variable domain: DGGITQSPKYLFRKEGQNVTLSCEQNLNHDAMYWYRQDPGQGLRLIYYSQIVNDFQKGDIAEGYSVSREKKESFPLTVTSAQKNPTAFYLCASSVPGQGVMNTEAFFGQGTRLTVV.

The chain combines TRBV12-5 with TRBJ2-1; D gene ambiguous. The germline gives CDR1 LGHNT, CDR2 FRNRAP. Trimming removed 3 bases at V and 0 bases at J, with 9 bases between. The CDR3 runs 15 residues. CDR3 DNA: TGTGCTAGTGGTTTTCTCGTTAGCTCCTACAATGAGCAGTTCTTC. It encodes CASGFLVSSYNEQFF.

The CDR3 DNA reads as TGTGCCAGCAGTTTATCCAGGGAAGTCACCTACGAGCAGTACTTC. Translation: CASSLSREVTYEQYF. This rearrangement joins TRBV27 to TRBJ2-7; the D gene is possibly TRBD1 (5 bases). Per germline, CDR1 MNHEY and CDR2 SMNVEV (reference sequence). CDR3 length: 15 residues. The V and J ends lost 0 bases and 2 bases respectively, with 11 bases between them.

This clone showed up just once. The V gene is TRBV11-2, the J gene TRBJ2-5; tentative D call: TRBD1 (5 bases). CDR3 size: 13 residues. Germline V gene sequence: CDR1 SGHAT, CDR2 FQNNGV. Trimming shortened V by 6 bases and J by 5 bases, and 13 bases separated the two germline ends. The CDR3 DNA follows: TGTGCCAGCAGACCGGACACTAAGGAGACCCAGTACTTC. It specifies CASRPDTKETQYF.

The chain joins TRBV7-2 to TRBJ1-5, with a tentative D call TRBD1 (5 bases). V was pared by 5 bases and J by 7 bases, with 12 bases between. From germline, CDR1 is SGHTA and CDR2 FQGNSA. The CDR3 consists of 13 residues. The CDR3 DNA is TGTGCCAGCAGCGTCCGGGGGGACCAGCCCCAGCATTTT. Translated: CASSVRGDQPQHF.